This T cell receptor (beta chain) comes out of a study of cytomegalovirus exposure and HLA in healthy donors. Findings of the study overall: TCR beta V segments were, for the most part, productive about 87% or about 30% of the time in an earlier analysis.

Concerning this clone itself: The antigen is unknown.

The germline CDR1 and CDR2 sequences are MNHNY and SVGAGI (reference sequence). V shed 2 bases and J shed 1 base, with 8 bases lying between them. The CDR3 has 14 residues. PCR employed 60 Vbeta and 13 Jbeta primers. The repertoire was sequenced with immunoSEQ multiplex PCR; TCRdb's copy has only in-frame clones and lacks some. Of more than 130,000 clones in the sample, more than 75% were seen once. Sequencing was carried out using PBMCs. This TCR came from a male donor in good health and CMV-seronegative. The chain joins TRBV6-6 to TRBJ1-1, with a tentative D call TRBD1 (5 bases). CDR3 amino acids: CASSYGAGNTEAFF. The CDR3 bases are TGTGCCAGCAGTTACGGGGCCGGGAACACTGAAGCTTTCTTT.